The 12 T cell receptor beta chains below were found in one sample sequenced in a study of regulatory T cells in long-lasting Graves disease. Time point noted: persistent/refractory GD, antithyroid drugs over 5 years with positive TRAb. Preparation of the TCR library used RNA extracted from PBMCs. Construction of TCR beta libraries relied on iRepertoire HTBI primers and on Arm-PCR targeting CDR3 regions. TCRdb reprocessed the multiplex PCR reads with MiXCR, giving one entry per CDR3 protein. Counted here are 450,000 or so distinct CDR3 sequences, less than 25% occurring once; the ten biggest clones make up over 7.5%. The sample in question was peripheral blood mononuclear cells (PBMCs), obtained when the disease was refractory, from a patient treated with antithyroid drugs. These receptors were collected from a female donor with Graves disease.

This chain's CDR3 is CASSLRQGVVIETQYF. The DNA for the CDR3 is TGTGCCAGCAGCCTCCGACAGGGGGTTGTGATAGAGACCCAGTACTTC. J is TRBJ2-5 and V is TRBV14; 9 bases align to TRBD1. J was trimmed by 4 bases and V by 4 bases; bases with no gene match: 10. This CDR3 comprises 16 residues. Per the germline V gene, CDR1 is SGHDN and CDR2 is FVKESK.

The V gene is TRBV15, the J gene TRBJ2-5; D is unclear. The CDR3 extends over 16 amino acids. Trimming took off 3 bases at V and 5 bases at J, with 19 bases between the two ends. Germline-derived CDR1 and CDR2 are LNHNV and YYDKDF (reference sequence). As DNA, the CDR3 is TGTGCCACCAGCAGCCAAATAGGCGACTTGATGGAGACCCAGTACTTC. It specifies CATSSQIGDLMETQYF.

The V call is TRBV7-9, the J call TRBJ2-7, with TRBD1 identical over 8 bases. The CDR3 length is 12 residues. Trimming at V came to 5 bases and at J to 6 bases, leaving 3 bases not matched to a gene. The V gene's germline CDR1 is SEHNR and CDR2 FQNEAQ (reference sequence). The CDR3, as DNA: TGTGCCAGCAGCCGGACAGGGCTCGAGCAGTACTTC. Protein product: CASSRTGLEQYF.

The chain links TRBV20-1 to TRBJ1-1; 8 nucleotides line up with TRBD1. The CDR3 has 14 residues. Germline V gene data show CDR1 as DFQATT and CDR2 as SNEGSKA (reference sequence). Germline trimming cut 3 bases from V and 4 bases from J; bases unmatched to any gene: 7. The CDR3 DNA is TGCAGTGCTAGGGCAGGGGGCTGGGGCACTGAAGCTTTCTTT. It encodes CSARAGGWGTEAFF.

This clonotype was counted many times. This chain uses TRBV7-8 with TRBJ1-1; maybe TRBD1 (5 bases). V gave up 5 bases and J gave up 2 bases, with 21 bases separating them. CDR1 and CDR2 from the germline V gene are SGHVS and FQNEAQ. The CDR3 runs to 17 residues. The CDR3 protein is CASSPGGVGRENTEAFF. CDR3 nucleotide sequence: TGTGCCAGCAGCCCGGGGGGAGTAGGGAGGGAAAACACTGAAGCTTTCTTT.

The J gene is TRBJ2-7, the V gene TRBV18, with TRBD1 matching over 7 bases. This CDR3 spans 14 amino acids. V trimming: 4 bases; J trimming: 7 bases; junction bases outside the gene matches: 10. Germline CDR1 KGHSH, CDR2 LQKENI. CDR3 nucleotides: TGTGCCAGCTCACAGGGGGACAGAATAGGGGAGCAGTACTTC. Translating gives CASSQGDRIGEQYF.

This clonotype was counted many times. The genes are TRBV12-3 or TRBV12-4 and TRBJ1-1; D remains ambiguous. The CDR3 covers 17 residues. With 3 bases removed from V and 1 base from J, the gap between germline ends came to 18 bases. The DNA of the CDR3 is TGTGCCAGCAGTTTGGGCAGTGAAGACCCTTGGAACACTGAAGCTTTCTTT. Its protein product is CASSLGSEDPWNTEAFF.

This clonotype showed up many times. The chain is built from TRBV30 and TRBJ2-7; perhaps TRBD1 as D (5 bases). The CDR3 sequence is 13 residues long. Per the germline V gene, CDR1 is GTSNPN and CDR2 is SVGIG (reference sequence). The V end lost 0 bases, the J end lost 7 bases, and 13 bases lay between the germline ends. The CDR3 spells CAWSVSDPGEQYF. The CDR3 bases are TGTGCCTGGAGTGTGTCGGACCCAGGGGAGCAGTACTTC.

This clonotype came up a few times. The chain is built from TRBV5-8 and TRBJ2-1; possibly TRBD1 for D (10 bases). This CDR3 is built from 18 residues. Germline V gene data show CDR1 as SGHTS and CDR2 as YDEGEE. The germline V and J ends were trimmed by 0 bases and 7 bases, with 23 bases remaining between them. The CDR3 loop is CASSLGQGASGTKNEQFF. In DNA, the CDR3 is TGTGCCAGCAGCTTGGGACAGGGGGCTAGCGGGACCAAAAATGAGCAGTTCTTC.

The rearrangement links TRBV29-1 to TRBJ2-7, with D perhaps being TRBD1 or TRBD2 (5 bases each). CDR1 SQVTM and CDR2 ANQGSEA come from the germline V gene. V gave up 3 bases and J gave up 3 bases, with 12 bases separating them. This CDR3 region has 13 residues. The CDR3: CSVDFGTHYEQYF. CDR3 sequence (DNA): TGCAGCGTTGATTTCGGGACCCACTACGAGCAGTACTTC.

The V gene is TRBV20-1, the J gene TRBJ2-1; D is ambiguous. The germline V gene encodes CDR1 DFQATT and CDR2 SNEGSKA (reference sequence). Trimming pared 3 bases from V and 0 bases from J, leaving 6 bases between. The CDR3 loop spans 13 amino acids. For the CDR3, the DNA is TGCAGTGCTAGTCGGCCCTCCTACAATGAGCAGTTCTTC. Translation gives CSASRPSYNEQFF.

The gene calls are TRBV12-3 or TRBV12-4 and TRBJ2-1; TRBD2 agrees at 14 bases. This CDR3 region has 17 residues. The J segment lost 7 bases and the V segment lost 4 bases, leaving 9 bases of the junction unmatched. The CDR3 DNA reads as TGTGCCAGCAGTTCACGGGGACTAGCGGGAGTGGATAATGAGCAGTTCTTC. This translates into CASSSRGLAGVDNEQFF.